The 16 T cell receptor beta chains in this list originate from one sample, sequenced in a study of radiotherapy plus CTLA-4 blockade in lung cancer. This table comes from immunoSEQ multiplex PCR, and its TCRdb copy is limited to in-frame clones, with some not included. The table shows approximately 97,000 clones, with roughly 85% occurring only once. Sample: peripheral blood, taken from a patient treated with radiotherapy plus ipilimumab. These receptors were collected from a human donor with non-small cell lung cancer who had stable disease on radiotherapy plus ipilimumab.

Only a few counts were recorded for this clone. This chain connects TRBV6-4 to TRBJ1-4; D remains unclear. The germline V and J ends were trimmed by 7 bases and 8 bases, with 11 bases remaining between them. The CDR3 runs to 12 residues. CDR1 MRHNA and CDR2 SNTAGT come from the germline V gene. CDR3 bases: TGTGCCAGCACCTCCTCCCGGGAAAAACTGTTTTTT. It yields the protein CASTSSREKLFF.

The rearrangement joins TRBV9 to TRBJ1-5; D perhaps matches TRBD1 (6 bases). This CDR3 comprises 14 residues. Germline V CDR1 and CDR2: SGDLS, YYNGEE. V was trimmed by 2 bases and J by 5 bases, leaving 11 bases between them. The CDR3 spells CASSVGDKYQPQHF. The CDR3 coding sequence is TGTGCCAGCAGCGTCGGGGACAAATATCAGCCCCAGCATTTT.

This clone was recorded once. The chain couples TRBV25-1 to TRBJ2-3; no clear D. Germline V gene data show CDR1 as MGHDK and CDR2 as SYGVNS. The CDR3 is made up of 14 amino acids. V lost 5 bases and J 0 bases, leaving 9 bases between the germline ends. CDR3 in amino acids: CASSLAASTDTQYF. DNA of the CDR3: TGTGCCAGCAGTTTGGCGGCTAGCACAGATACGCAGTATTTT.

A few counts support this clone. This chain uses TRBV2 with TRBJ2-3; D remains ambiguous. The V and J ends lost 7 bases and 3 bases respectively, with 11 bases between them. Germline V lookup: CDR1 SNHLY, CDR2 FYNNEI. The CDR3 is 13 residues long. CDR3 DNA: TGTGCCAGCAATCCGGTGGGGACAGATACGCAGTATTTT. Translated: CASNPVGTDTQYF.

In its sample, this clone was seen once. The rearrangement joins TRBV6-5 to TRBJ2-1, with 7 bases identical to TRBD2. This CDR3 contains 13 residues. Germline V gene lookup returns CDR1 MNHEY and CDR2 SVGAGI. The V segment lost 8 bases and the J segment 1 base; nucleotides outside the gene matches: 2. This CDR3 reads CASGRESYNEQFF. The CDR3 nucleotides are TGTGCCAGCGGGAGGGAATCCTACAATGAGCAGTTCTTC.

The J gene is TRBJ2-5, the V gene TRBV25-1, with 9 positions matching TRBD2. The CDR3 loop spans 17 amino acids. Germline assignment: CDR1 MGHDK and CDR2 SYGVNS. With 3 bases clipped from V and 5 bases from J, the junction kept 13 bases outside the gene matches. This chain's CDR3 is CASSEFIWREGPETQYF. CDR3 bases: TGTGCCAGCAGTGAGTTCATCTGGCGGGAGGGCCCCGAGACCCAGTACTTC.

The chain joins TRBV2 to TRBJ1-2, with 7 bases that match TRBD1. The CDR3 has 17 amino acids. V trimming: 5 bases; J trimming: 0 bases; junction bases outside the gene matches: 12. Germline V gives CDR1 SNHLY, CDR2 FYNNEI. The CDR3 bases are TGTGCCAGCAGTCCGACAGGGACAGCTATTACTAACTATGGCTACACCTTC. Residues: CASSPTGTAITNYGYTF.

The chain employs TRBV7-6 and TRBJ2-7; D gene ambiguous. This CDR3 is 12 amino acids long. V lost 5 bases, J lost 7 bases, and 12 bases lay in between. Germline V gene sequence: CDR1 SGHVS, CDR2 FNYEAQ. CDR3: CASSPRVGEQYF. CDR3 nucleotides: TGTGCCAGCAGCCCCCGGGTAGGAGAGCAGTACTTC.

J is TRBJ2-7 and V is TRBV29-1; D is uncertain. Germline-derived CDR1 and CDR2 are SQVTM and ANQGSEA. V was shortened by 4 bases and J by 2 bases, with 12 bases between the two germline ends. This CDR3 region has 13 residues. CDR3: CSVVGSKTYEQYF. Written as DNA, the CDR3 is TGCAGCGTTGTGGGGTCGAAAACCTACGAGCAGTACTTC.

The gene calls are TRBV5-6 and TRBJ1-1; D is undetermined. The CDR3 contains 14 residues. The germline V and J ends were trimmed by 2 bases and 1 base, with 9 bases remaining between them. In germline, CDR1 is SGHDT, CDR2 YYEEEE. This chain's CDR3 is CASSFLRPNTEAFF. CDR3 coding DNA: TGTGCCAGCAGCTTCCTCCGTCCGAACACTGAAGCTTTCTTT.

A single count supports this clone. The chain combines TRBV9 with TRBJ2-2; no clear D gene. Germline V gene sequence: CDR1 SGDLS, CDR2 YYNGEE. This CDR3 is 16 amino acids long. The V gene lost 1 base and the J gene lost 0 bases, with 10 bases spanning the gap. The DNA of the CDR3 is TGTGCCAGCAGCGTAACGACGGGCGCGAACACCGGGGAGCTGTTTTTT. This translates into CASSVTTGANTGELFF. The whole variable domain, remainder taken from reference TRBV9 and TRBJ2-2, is DSGVTQTPKHLITATGQRVTLRCSPRSGDLSVYWYQQSLDQGLQFLIQYYNGEERAKGNILERFSAQQFPDLHSELNLSSLELGDSALYFCASSVTTGANTGELFFGEGSRLTVL.

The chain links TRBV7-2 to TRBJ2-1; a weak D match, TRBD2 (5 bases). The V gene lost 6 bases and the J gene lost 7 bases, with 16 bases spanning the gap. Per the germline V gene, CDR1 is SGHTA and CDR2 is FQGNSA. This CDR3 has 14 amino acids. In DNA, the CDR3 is TGTGCCAGCAGGTCGGACCGGTCGGGGAATGAGCAGTTCTTC. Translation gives CASRSDRSGNEQFF. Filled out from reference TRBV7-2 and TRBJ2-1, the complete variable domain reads GAGVSQSPSNKVTEKGKDVELRCDPISGHTALYWYRQSLGQGLEFLIYFQGNSAPDKSGLPSDRFSAERTGGSVSTLTIQRTQQEDSAVYLCASRSDRSGNEQFFGPGTRLTVL.

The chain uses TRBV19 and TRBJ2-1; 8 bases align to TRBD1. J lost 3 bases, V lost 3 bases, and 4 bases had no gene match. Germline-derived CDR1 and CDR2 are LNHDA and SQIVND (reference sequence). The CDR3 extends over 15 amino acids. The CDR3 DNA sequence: TGTGCCAGTAGTATGCGGGACAGGCACTACAATGAGCAGTTCTTC. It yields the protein CASSMRDRHYNEQFF.

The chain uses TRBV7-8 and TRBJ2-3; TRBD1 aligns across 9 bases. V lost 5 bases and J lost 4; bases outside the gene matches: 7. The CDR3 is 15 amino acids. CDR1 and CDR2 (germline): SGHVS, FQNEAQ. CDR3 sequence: CASSPRDRVADTQYF. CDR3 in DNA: TGTGCCAGCAGCCCCCGGGACAGGGTCGCAGATACGCAGTATTTT.

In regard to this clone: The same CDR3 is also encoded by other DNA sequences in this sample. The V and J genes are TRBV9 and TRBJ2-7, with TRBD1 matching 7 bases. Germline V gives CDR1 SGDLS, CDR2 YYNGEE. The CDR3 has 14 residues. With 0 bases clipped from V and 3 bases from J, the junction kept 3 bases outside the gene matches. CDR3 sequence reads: CASSVAGTDYEQYF. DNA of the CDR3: TGTGCCAGCAGCGTAGCCGGGACAGACTACGAGCAGTACTTC.

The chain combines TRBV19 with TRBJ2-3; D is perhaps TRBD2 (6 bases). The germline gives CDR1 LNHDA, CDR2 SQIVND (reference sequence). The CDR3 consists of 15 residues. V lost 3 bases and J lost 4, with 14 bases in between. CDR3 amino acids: CASSIPQGGADTQYF. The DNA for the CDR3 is TGTGCCAGTAGTATTCCCCAGGGAGGAGCAGATACGCAGTATTTT.